Listed below are T cell receptor beta chains from one sample, sequenced in a study of blood T cell repertoires in COVID-19. Clones were sequenced by immunoSEQ multiplex PCR, and TCRdb holds only the in-frame ones, with some missing. The sample shows 200,000 to 250,000 clones, approximately 90% of them seen only once. The sample consisted of peripheral blood. The receptors come from a woman aged 25 to 39 with COVID-19, enrolled during active disease. The conserved cysteine and the conserved F or W are not part of the CDR3 here.

v_call cdr3_aa
TRBV5-1 ASSLGDRDSYEQY
TRBV4-2 ASSQEASRGETQY
TRBV12-3/TRBV12-4 ASSLVDEQY
TRBV9 ASSDLRGDTEAF
TRBV10-2 ASSEGAYSNQPQH
TRBV7-6 ASSLRGLAGAGSVGNEQF
TRBV7-9 ASSLKGQGAYNEQF
TRBV4-3 ASSQDRGGWSTDTQY
TRBV5-1 AYTGKVAYEQY
TRBV19 ASNPEGTNTEAF
TRBV5-1 ASSLAGLAGINEQF
TRBV7-2 ASSLGTSSGGRGYT
TRBV11-3 ASSLAGMSSGGQETQY
TRBV11-3 ASSSATDSGMSSYNEQF
TRBV5-1 ASSSTGGKSGELF
TRBV27 ASSLAGLPYTGELF
TRBV14 ASRAIQGANYGYT
TRBV29-1 SVEVRGTEAF
TRBV11-3 ASSLGTGDTGELF
TRBV28 ATISGTGVDQPQH
TRBV7-9 ASSTGGNQPQH
TRBV14 ASSPWDSYGYT
TRBV7-9 ASSSDRYSGNTIY
TRBV7-9 ASSLGQGEKLF
TRBV5-5 ASSLGASRNYGYT
TRBV5-6 ASSPITPRDANYGYT
TRBV5-6 ASSFMRSEQF
TRBV28 ATPREGGTGELF
TRBV4-2 ASSQVVGGGGDTQY
TRBV14 ASSQERGPYEQY
TRBV11-3 ASSNSGIDNSPLH
TRBV5-1 ASSRQGTSTDTQY
TRBV19 ASRIVAGGETEAF
TRBV7-2 ASSLRWATGRSNQPQH
TRBV10-2 ASRGTGPNEQF
TRBV3-1/TRBV3-2 ASSRLQGNEQF
TRBV10-2 ATLGGTGGWTGELF
TRBV6-5 ASRVGLSRETQY
TRBV6-4 ASSDGVAGGREQF
TRBV5-6 ASSSGNHGYT
TRBV9 ASSTWDSQDIQY
TRBV6-5 ASSYSRRGTGYT
TRBV4-3 ASSLGQGNYGYT
TRBV9 ASSVGTSGYNEQF
TRBV3-1/TRBV3-2 ASSHYAEQY
TRBV6-2/TRBV6-3 ASSYTPMGGQETQY
TRBV9 ASSAQTGEAF
TRBV19 ASSPWGRGGTLYGYT
TRBV12-3/TRBV12-4 ASSPGGLETQY
TRBV7-9 ASSLAQRGKETQY
TRBV7-2 ASSYGERGGETQY
TRBV5-8 ASSLLTSGGGDTGELF